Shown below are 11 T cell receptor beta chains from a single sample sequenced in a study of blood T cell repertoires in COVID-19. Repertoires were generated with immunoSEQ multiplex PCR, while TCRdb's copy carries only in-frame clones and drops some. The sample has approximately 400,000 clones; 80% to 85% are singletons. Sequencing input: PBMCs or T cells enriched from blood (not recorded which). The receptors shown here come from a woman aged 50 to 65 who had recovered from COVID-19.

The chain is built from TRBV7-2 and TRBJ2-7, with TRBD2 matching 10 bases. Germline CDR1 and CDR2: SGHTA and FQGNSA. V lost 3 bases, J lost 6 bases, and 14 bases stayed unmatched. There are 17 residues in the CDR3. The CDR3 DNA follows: TGTGCCAGCAGCTTGTTCCCGGTGAGCGGGAGGGCAGGCGAGCAGTACTTC. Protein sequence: CASSLFPVSGRAGEQYF.

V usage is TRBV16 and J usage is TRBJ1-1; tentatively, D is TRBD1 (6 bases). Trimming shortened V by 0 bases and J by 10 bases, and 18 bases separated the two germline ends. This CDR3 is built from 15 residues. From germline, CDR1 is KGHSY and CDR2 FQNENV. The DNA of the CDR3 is TGTGCCAGCAGCCAATCGAGGGGGTGGGGGAAAAGAGCTTTCTTT. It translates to CASSQSRGWGKRAFF.

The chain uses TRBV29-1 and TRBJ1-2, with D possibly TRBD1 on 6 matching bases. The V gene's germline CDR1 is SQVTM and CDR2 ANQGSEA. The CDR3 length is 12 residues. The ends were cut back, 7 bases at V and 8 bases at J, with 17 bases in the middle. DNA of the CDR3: TGCAGCGGCGGGCAGGGGCCGGGAGGCTACACCTTC. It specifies CSGGQGPGGYTF.

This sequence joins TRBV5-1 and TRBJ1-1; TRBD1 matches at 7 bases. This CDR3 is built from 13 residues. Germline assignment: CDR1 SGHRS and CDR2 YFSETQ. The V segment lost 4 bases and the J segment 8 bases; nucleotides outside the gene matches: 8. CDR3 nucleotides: TGCGCCAGCAGCCCGGCACAGACAGGGGAAGCTTTCTTT. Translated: CASSPAQTGEAFF.

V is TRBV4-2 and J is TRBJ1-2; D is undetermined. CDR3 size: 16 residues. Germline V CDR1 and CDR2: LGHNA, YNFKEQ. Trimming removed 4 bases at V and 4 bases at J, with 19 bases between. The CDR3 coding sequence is TGTGCCAGCAGCCCCTCAGACTTAGTAGGGAGCTATGGCTACACCTTC. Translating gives CASSPSDLVGSYGYTF.

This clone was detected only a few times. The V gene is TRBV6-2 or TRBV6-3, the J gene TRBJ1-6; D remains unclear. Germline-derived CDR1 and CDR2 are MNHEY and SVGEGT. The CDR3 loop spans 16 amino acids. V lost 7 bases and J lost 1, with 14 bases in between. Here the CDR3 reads CASTPGRGSYNSPLHF. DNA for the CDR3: TGTGCCAGCACCCCCGGCCGGGGATCCTATAATTCACCCCTCCACTTT.

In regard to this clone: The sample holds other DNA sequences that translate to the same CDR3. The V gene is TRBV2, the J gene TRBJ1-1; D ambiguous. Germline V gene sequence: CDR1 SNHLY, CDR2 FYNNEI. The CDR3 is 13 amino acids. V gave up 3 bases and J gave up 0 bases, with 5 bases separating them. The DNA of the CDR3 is TGTGCCAGCAGTGAGGGCCTGAACACTGAAGCTTTCTTT. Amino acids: CASSEGLNTEAFF. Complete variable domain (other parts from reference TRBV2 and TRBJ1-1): EPEVTQTPSHQVTQMGQEVILRCVPISNHLYFYWYRQILGQKVEFLVSFYNNEISEKSEIFDDQFSVERPDGSNFTLKIRSTKLEDSAMYFCASSEGLNTEAFFGQGTRLTVV.

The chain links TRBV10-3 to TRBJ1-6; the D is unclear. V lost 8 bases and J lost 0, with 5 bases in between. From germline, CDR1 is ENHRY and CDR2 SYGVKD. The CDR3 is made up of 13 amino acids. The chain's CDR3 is CAISSSYNSPLHF. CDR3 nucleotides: TGTGCCATCTCGAGCTCCTATAATTCACCCCTCCACTTT.

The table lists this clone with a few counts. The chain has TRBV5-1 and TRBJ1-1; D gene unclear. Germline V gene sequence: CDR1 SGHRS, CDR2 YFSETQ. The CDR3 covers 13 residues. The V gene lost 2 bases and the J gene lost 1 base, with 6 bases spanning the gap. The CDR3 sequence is CASSLAPNTEAFF. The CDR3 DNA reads TGCGCCAGCAGCTTAGCCCCGAACACTGAAGCTTTCTTT.

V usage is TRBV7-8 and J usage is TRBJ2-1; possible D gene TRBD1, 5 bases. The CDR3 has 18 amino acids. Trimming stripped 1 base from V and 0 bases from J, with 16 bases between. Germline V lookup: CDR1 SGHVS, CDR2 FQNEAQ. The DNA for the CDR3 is TGTGCCAGCAGCTTAGTATTTCGGCAGGGTAGCTCCTACAATGAGCAGTTCTTC. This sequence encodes CASSLVFRQGSSYNEQFF.

CDR3 bases: TGTGCCAGCAGTTACGCAGGACAGGGGTTGAACACTGAAGCTTTCTTT. Its translation is CASSYAGQGLNTEAFF. The chain uses TRBV6-5 and TRBJ1-1; TRBD1 matches 9 bases. Germline V CDR1 and CDR2: MNHEY, SVGAGI. This CDR3 is 16 amino acids long. With V trimmed by 2 bases and J by 0 bases, 4 bases remained unmatched.